The rows below give T cell receptor beta chains drawn from one sample of a study of CD8 T cell repertoires and HIV-1 epitope variants. Antigens for these TCRs are unknown. TCRdb's copy holds only in-frame clones and misses some; the assay was immunoSEQ multiplex PCR. The table shows about 5,000 clones, with about 63% occurring only once. The material sequenced was cultured CD8+ T cells derived from PBMCs. These receptors all come from a male donor with HIV. Both conserved end residues are part of each CDR3. The order of the fields is J gene, D gene, clone size, V gene, CDR3 DNA, CDR3 protein. A D gene is named only where the DNA matches it firmly. The size entry is marked missing in some rows and otherwise reads once, few, many or a size class.

J: TRBJ1-1
D: .
size: .
V: TRBV28
DNA: TGTGCCAGCAGTTTGGGAGGGAACACTGAAGCTTTCTTT
CDR3: CASSLGGNTEAFF

J: TRBJ2-3
D: TRBD1
size: few
V: TRBV4-2
DNA: TGTGCCAGCAGCCAAGATCCCGGGACAGGGGTAGGGGATTTAACAGATACGCAGTATTTT
CDR3: CASSQDPGTGVGDLTDTQYF

J: TRBJ1-1
D: .
size: .
V: TRBV11-2
DNA: TGTGCCAGCAGCTTAGCACAGGGTGAAGCTTTCTTT
CDR3: CASSLAQGEAFF

J: TRBJ2-1
D: TRBD2
size: .
V: TRBV27
DNA: TGTGCCAGCAGTTCGTTACTAGCGGGAGGGCTGAATGAGCAGTTCTTC
CDR3: CASSSLLAGGLNEQFF

J: TRBJ2-7
D: .
size: .
V: TRBV4-1
DNA: TGCGCCAGCAGCCAAATCGGCCACTCCTACGAGCAGTACTTC
CDR3: CASSQIGHSYEQYF

J: TRBJ2-5
D: TRBD2
size: .
V: TRBV18
DNA: TGTGCCAGCTCACTAGCGGGGAGCCAAGAGACCCAGTACTTC
CDR3: CASSLAGSQETQYF

J: TRBJ1-2
D: .
size: .
V: TRBV5-4
DNA: TGTGCCAGCAGCTTGGAGGGGGGAAGGGGCTATGGCTACACCTTC
CDR3: CASSLEGGRGYGYTF

J: TRBJ2-5
D: .
size: .
V: TRBV10-3
DNA: TGTGCCATTACTCAGGGATCCCAAGAGACCCAGTACTTC
CDR3: CAITQGSQETQYF

J: TRBJ1-6
D: .
size: .
V: TRBV28
DNA: TGTGCCAGCAGTTTATCAGGATCTGGGGATAATTCACCCCTCCACTTT
CDR3: CASSLSGSGDNSPLHF

J: TRBJ1-1
D: .
size: .
V: TRBV19
DNA: TGTGCCAGTGCGTCGGGAGGGATCACTGAAGCTTTCTTT
CDR3: CASASGGITEAFF

J: TRBJ2-3
D: TRBD1
size: .
V: TRBV28
DNA: TGTGCCAGCAGTTTATTTGCAGGGGGCGAGCTTGCAGATACGCAGTATTTT
CDR3: CASSLFAGGELADTQYF

J: TRBJ2-7
D: .
size: .
V: TRBV25-1
DNA: TGTGCCAGCAGTGAGGGGGACGGACGATACGAGCAGTACTTC
CDR3: CASSEGDGRYEQYF

J: TRBJ1-5
D: .
size: .
V: TRBV6-5
DNA: TGTGCCAGCAGTCTGACAGGCGTTAGCAATCAGCCCCAGCATTTT
CDR3: CASSLTGVSNQPQHF

J: TRBJ2-1
D: .
size: .
V: TRBV19
DNA: TGTGCCAGCGGGGATGAGCAGTTCTTC
CDR3: CASGDEQFF

J: TRBJ1-1
D: .
size: few
V: TRBV7-9
DNA: TGTGCCAGCAGCTTAACAGGTCGTGAAGCTTTCTTT
CDR3: CASSLTGREAFF

J: TRBJ2-2
D: .
size: medium-sized
V: TRBV4-1
DNA: TGCGCCAGCAGCCAAGATGGGAACACCGGGGAGCTGTTTTTT
CDR3: CASSQDGNTGELFF

J: TRBJ1-2
D: .
size: .
V: TRBV9
DNA: TGTGCCAGCAGCGTAGGGGAGAAGATACCGGCGGGCTATGGCTACACCTTC
CDR3: CASSVGEKIPAGYGYTF

J: TRBJ2-4
D: TRBD2
size: .
V: TRBV9
DNA: TGTGCCAGCAGCGTAGATAGCGGGAGAGGCAACATTCAGTACTTC
CDR3: CASSVDSGRGNIQYF

J: TRBJ1-5
D: .
size: few
V: TRBV28
DNA: TGTGCCAGCAGCCTAGTTGAGGGTTACCAGCATTTT
CDR3: CASSLVEGYQHF

J: TRBJ2-1
D: .
size: .
V: TRBV10-1
DNA: TGCGCCAGCAGTGAGTCAAAGGCTAGCCTGGATGAGCAGTTCTTC
CDR3: CASSESKASLDEQFF

J: TRBJ2-7
D: TRBD1
size: .
V: TRBV19
DNA: TGTGCCAGTAGTCTGGACAGGGGCTACGAGCAGTACTTC
CDR3: CASSLDRGYEQYF

J: TRBJ1-1
D: .
size: .
V: TRBV7-9
DNA: TGTGCCGTTGGGGGGATCCCCACTGAAGCTTTCTTT
CDR3: CAVGGIPTEAFF

J: TRBJ2-2
D: .
size: .
V: TRBV27
DNA: TGTGCCAGCAGTTTATCGATGGCGGTAACCGGGGAGCTGTTTTTT
CDR3: CASSLSMAVTGELFF

J: TRBJ1-5
D: .
size: few
V: TRBV19
DNA: TGTGCCAGTAGTTTAAGGGCGAATCAGCCCCAGCATTTT
CDR3: CASSLRANQPQHF

J: TRBJ1-4
D: TRBD1
size: few
V: TRBV28
DNA: TGTGCCAGCAGTCCGACAGGGCTTTTTAATGAAAAACTGTTTTTT
CDR3: CASSPTGLFNEKLFF

J: TRBJ2-1
D: TRBD2
size: .
V: TRBV7-9
DNA: TGTGCCAGCGGCGTAGCGGGGGGGAATGAGCAGTTCTTC
CDR3: CASGVAGGNEQFF

J: TRBJ1-4
D: .
size: .
V: TRBV7-9
DNA: TGTGCCAGCACCAATCTGCGGGACCAGAATGAAAAACTGTTTTTT
CDR3: CASTNLRDQNEKLFF

J: TRBJ1-3
D: .
size: .
V: TRBV28
DNA: TGTGCCAGCAGTACCCGCCAGGGTGTCGGAAACACCATATATTTT
CDR3: CASSTRQGVGNTIYF

J: TRBJ2-5
D: .
size: .
V: TRBV4-3
DNA: TGCGCCAGCAGCCAAGGGGAGTACCAAGAGACCCAGTACTTC
CDR3: CASSQGEYQETQYF

J: TRBJ1-5
D: TRBD1
size: .
V: TRBV19
DNA: TGTGCCAGTAGTCCGACAGGGACGGGCAATCAGCCCCAGCATTTT
CDR3: CASSPTGTGNQPQHF

J: TRBJ2-1
D: .
size: .
V: TRBV2
DNA: TGTGCCAGCAGTCCTTATCCTAAGAGCTACAATGAGCAGTTCTTC
CDR3: CASSPYPKSYNEQFF

J: TRBJ1-2
D: .
size: .
V: TRBV13
DNA: TGTGCCAGCACCCCAGGGCAGGGCAACTATGGCTACACCTTC
CDR3: CASTPGQGNYGYTF

J: TRBJ1-1
D: .
size: .
V: TRBV6-5
DNA: TGTGCCAGCAGTTACTCCAGGGTAAGCACTGAAGCTTTCTTT
CDR3: CASSYSRVSTEAFF

J: TRBJ1-4
D: .
size: .
V: TRBV2
DNA: TGTGCCAGCACCCCTACGAAGGGGGCTAATGAAAAACTGTTTTTT
CDR3: CASTPTKGANEKLFF

J: TRBJ1-1
D: .
size: .
V: TRBV6-6
DNA: TGTGCCAGCAGTTACGGGACGTCTGAAGCTTTCTTT
CDR3: CASSYGTSEAFF

J: TRBJ2-1
D: TRBD2
size: .
V: TRBV4-2
DNA: TGTGCCAGCAGCCAAGAAGGCGGGGGGATAAATGAGCAGTTCTTC
CDR3: CASSQEGGGINEQFF

J: TRBJ2-5
D: .
size: .
V: TRBV9
DNA: TGTGCCAGCAGCGTGGGGGGACAAGAGACCCAGTACTTC
CDR3: CASSVGGQETQYF